This TCR beta chain was found in a study of T cell changes during pregnancy in multiple sclerosis. Some clones are missing from TCRdb's copy, which holds only in-frame ones; the method was immunoSEQ multiplex PCR. The sample includes some 95,000 clones, 85% to 95% of them seen just once. CDR1 and CDR2 from the germline V gene are MGHDK and SYGVNS. The CDR3 is made up of 15 amino acids. The trim removed 1 base at V and 10 bases at J, leaving 7 bases unmatched. The sample consisted of peripheral blood, taken in the first trimester of pregnancy. This clonotype originated in a female donor with multiple sclerosis, enrolled in a pregnancy study. This sequence joins TRBV25-1 and TRBJ1-6; 7 bases agree with TRBD1. The CDR3 DNA sequence: TGTGCCAGCAGTGAATTGACAGGGAGAGGATCACCCCTCCACTTT. Its protein is CASSELTGRGSPLHF.